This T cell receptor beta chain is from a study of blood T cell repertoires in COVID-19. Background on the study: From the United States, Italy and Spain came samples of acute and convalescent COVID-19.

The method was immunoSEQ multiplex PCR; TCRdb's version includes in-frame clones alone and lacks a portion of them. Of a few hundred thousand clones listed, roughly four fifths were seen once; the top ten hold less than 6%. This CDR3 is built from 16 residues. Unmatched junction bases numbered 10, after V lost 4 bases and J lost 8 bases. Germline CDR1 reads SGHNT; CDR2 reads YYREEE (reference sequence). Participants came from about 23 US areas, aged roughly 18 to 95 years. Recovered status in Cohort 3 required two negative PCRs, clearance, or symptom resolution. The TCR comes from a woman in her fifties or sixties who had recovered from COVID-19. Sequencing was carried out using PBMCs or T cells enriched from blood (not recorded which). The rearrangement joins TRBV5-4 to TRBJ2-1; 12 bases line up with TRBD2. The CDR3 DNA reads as TGTGCCAGCAGCCCCCGTCTAGCGGGAGGGCCGCATGAGCAGTTCTTC. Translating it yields CASSPRLAGGPHEQFF.